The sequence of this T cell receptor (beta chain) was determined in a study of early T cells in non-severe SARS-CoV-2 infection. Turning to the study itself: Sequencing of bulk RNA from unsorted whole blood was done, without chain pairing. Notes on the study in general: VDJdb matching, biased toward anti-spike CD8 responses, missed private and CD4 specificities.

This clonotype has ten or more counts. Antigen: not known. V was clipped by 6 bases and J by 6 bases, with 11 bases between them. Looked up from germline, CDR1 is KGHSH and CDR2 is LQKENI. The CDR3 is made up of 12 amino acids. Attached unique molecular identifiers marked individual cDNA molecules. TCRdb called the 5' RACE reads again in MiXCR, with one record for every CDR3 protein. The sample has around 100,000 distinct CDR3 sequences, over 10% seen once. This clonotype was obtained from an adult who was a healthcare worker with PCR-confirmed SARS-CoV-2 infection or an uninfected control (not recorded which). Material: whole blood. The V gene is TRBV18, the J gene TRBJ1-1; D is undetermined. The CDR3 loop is CASSWELSEAFF. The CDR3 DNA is TGTGCCAGCTCTTGGGAACTGTCTGAAGCTTTCTTT.